The entry that follows covers one T cell receptor (beta chain) sequence. This sample was taken from a study of OX40 agonist ivuxolimab in advanced cancers. At the level of the study: Patients' therapy was ivuxolimab, an antibody that acts as an agonist of OX40 (CD134). Patients treated during dose escalation were battling hepatocellular carcinoma, melanoma, renal cell or head and neck cancer.

Germline assignment: CDR1 LNHDA and CDR2 SQIVND (reference sequence). The CDR3 runs 14 residues. Trimming removed 5 bases from V and 3 bases from J, with 14 bases in between. Measured with immunoSEQ multiplex PCR; TCRdb has only the in-frame clones, and not every one. Of about 52,000 clones detected, approximately 94% appear once; the ten largest clones hold 9% to 15%. Excluded were patients having autoimmune disease history or systemic immunosuppression. This clonotype was obtained from an adult with an advanced solid tumor such as melanoma, head and neck, liver or kidney cancer. The chain links TRBV19 to TRBJ2-7, with TRBD2 as a possible D gene (6 bases). This sample comprised CD4+ or CD8+ T cells sorted from blood, obtained in a trial of the OX40 agonist ivuxolimab. This CDR3 reads CASSPAPGLYEQYF. In DNA form, the CDR3 reads TGTGCCAGTAGTCCTGCCCCGGGACTCTACGAGCAGTACTTC.